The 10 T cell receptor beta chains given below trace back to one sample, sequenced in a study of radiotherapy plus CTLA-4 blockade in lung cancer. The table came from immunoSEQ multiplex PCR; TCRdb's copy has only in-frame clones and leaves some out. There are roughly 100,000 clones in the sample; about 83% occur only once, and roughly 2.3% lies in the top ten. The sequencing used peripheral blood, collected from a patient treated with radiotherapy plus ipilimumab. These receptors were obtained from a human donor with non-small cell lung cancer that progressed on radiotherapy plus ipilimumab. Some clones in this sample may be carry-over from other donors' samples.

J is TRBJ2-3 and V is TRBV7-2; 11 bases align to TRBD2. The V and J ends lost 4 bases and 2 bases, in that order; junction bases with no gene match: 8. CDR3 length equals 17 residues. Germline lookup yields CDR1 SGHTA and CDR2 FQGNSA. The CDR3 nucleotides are TGTGCCAGCAGCTCGAGGGGACTAGCGGACCCCACAGATACGCAGTATTTT. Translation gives CASSSRGLADPTDTQYF.

The DNA for the CDR3 is TGTGCCAGCAGCTTAGTAGGCTCGGCGAGCTCCTACAATGAGCAGTTCTTC. It specifies CASSLVGSASSYNEQFF. V usage is TRBV7-9 and J usage is TRBJ2-1; D gene uncertain. From germline, CDR1 is SEHNR and CDR2 FQNEAQ (reference sequence). The CDR3 length is 17 residues. The ends were cut back, 1 base at V and 0 bases at J, with 13 bases in the middle. Drawing the rest from reference TRBV7-9 and TRBJ2-1, the complete variable domain is DTGVSQNPRHKITKRGQNVTFRCDPISEHNRLYWYRQTLGQGPEFLTYFQNEAQLEKSRLLSDRFSAERPKGSFSTLEIQRTEQGDSAMYLCASSLVGSASSYNEQFFGPGTRLTVL.

CDR3 bases: TGTGCCAGCAGACGCCTCGACAGGGCTGGGGCCAACGTCCTGACTTTC. Protein sequence: CASRRLDRAGANVLTF. The rearrangement joins TRBV4-2 to TRBJ2-6; TRBD1 matches 7 bases. Trimming cost V 6 bases and J 2 bases; bases outside gene matches: 7. The CDR3 covers 16 residues. Germline loops: CDR1 LGHNA, CDR2 YNFKEQ.

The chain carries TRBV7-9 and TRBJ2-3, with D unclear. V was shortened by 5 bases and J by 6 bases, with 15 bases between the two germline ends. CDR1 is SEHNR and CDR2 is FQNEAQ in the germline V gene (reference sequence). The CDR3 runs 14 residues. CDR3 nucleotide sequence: TGTGCCAGCAGCCCACGGGCCCCCCCCGATACGCAGTATTTT. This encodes CASSPRAPPDTQYF.

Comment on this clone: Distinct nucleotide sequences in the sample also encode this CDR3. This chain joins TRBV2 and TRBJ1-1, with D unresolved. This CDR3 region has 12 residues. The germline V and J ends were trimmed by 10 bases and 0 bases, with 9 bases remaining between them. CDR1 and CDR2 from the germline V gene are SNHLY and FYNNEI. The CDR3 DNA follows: TGTGCCAAATTGGTTCTGAACACTGAAGCTTTCTTT. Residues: CAKLVLNTEAFF.

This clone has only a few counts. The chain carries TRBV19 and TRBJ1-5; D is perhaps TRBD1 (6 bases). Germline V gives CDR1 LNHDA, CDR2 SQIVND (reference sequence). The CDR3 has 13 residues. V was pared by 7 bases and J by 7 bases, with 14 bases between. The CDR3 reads CASNPTGQQPQHF. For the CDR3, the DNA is TGTGCCAGTAATCCTACAGGGCAACAGCCCCAGCATTTT.

The DNA for the CDR3 is TGTGCCATCAGTGAAGATTCACTAGCGGGGAGGAATGAGCAGTTCTTC. Amino acid sequence: CAISEDSLAGRNEQFF. V usage is TRBV10-3 and J usage is TRBJ2-1; 10 nucleotides match TRBD2. The CDR3 totals 16 residues. Germline CDR1 and CDR2: ENHRY and SYGVKD. Losses at the gene ends were 3 bases for V and 7 bases for J; bases not matched to a gene: 9.

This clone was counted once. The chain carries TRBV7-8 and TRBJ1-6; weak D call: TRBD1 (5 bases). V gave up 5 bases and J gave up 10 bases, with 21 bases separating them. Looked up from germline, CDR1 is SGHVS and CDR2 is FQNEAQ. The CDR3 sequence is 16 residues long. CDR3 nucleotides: TGTGCCAGCAGCCCATTAAGGGCGGGGGTTGGGTCACCCCTCCACTTT. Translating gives CASSPLRAGVGSPLHF.

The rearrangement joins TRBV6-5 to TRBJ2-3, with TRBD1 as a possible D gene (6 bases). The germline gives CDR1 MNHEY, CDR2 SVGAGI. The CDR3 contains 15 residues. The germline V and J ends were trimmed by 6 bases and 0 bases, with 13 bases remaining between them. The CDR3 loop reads CASSLGHSSTDTQYF. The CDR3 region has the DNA TGTGCCAGCAGCCTGGGACACTCAAGCACAGATACGCAGTATTTT.

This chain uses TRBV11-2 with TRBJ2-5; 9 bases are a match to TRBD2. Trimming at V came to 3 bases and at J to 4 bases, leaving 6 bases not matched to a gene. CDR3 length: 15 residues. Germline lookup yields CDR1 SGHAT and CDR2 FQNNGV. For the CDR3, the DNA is TGTGCCAGCAGCTTCGCGGGGGGGCCGGGAGAGACCCAGTACTTC. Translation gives CASSFAGGPGETQYF.